These 10 T cell receptor beta chains came from one sample sequenced in a study of monozygotic twins with inflammatory bowel disease. TCRdb reprocessed the 5' RACE reads, keeping one entry per CDR3 protein, no DNA. The sample shows about 420,000 distinct CDR3 sequences, and 2% to 3% sits with its ten largest clones. The specimen was blood. The origin of the receptors is a human donor with ulcerative colitis or Crohn's disease, or a healthy co-twin of an affected twin (not recorded which).

The CDR3 loop is CASSQDPSSPARGEQFF. V is TRBV4-1 and J is TRBJ2-1; the TCRdb D gene call, TRBD2, has no DNA to confirm it. This CDR3 spans 17 amino acids. Germline V gene sequence: CDR1 MGHRA, CDR2 YSYEKL.

This chain uses TRBV9 with TRBJ2-5; lacking DNA, the TRBD2 call made by TCRdb goes unchecked. Per the germline V gene, CDR1 is SGDLS and CDR2 is YYNGEE. This CDR3 is 16 amino acids long. CDR3 loop: CASSVGVSGRGETQYF. Full variable domain (rest looked up from reference TRBV9 and TRBJ2-5): DSGVTQTPKHLITATGQRVTLRCSPRSGDLSVYWYQQSLDQGLQFLIQYYNGEERAKGNILERFSAQQFPDLHSELNLSSLELGDSALYFCASSVGVSGRGETQYFGPGTRLLVL.

The chain combines TRBV5-1 with TRBJ2-2; TCRdb calls TRBD1, which cannot be checked without DNA. The CDR3 contains 15 residues. Germline CDR1 is SGHRS and CDR2 is YFSETQ. The CDR3: CASSGRTGNTGGLFF.

This chain links TRBV9 with TRBJ1-5; TCRdb picks TRBD1, but there is no DNA to check that call. Germline lookup yields CDR1 SGDLS and CDR2 YYNGEE. The CDR3 loop spans 13 amino acids. The CDR3 here is CASSVGATQPQHF.

CDR3 sequence: CASSLDTLNTEAFF. The rearrangement links TRBV12-3 or TRBV12-4 to TRBJ1-1; TCRdb designates TRBD1, a call that cannot be tested without DNA. This CDR3 is built from 14 residues.

The chain carries TRBV20-1 and TRBJ2-1; TCRdb's D call, TRBD1, is unchecked because there is no DNA. The germline V gene has CDR1 DFQATT and CDR2 SNEGSKA (reference sequence). The CDR3 runs 16 residues. The CDR3 loop is CSAREIGRGTYNEQFF.

The chain links TRBV5-1 to TRBJ2-1; the D call from TCRdb, TRBD1, cannot be confirmed without DNA. CDR1 is SGHRS and CDR2 is YFSETQ in the germline V gene. This CDR3 has 15 residues. CDR3 residues: CASSPDGGSYNEQFF.

The CDR3 reads CASSQVQGLLGYTF. The chain combines TRBV4-1 with TRBJ1-2; the D call from TCRdb, TRBD1, cannot be confirmed without DNA. CDR3 length equals 14 residues. Germline lookup yields CDR1 MGHRA and CDR2 YSYEKL.

The chain employs TRBV20-1 and TRBJ1-2; TCRdb outputs TRBD1, but without DNA this stays unchecked. The germline CDR1 and CDR2 sequences are DFQATT and SNEGSKA (reference sequence). This CDR3 region has 15 residues. CDR3 loop: CSASLHEGGGYGYTF.

The chain employs TRBV27 and TRBJ1-4; the D call from TCRdb, TRBD1, cannot be confirmed without DNA. This CDR3 has 17 amino acids. Germline V lookup: CDR1 MNHEY, CDR2 SMNVEV (reference sequence). This CDR3 is CASSPIGGLSTNEKLFF.